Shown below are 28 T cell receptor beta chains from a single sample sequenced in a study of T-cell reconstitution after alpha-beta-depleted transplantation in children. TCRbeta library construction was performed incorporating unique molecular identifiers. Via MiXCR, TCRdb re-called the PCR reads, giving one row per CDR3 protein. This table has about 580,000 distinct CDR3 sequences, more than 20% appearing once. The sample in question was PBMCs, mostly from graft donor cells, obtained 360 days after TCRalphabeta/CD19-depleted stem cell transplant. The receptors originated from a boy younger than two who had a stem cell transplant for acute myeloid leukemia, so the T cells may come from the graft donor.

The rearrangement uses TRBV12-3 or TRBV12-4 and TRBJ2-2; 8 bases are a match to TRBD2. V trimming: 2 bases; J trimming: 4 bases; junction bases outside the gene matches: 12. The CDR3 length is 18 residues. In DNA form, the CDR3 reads TGTGCCAGCAGTTTATCAGGATCCCGGGGGGGCGGCACCGGGGAGCTGTTTTTT. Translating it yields CASSLSGSRGGGTGELFF.

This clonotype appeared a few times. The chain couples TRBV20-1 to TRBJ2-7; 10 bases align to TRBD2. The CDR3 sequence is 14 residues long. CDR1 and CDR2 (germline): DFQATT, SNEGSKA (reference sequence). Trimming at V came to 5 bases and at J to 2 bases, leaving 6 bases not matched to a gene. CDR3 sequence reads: CSALIAGGPYEQYV. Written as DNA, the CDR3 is TGCAGTGCTCTGATAGCGGGGGGTCCCTACGAGCAGTACGTC.

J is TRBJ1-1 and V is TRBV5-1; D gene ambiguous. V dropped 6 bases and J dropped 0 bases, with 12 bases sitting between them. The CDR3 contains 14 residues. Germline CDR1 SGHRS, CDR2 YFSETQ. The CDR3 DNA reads TGCGCCAGCACCCACCGGGGAATGAACACTGAAGCTTTCTTT. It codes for CASTHRGMNTEAFF.

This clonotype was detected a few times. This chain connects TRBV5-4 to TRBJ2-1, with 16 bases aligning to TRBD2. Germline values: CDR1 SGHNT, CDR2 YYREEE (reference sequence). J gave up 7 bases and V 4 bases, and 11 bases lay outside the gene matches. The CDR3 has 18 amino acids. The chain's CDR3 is CASSIVGTSGGARNEQFF. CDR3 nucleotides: TGTGCCAGCAGCATTGTCGGGACTAGCGGGGGGGCGAGGAATGAGCAGTTCTTC.

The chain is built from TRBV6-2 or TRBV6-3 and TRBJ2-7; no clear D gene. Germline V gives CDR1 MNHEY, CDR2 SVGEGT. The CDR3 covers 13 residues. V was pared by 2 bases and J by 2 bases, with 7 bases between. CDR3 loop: CASSYAAAYEQYF. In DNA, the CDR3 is TGTGCCAGCAGTTACGCGGCGGCCTACGAGCAGTACTTC.

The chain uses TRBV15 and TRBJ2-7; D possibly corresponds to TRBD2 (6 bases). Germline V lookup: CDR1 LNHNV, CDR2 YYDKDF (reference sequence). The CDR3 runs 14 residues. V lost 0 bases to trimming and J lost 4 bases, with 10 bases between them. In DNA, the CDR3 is TGTGCCACCAGCAGAGAGGGGAGGTCGTACGAGCAGTACGTC. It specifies CATSREGRSYEQYV.

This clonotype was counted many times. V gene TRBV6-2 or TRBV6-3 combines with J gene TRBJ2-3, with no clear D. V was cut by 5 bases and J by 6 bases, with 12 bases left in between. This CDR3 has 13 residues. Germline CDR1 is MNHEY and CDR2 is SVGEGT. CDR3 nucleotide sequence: TGTGCCAGCAGTCCCCGTCAGAGGGATACGCAGTATTTT. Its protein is CASSPRQRDTQYF.

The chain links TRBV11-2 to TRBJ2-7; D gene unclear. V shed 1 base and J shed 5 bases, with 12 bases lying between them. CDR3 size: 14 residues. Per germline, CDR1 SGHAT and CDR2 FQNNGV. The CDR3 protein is CASSLAVRLDEQYV. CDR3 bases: TGTGCCAGCAGCTTAGCCGTCAGGTTAGACGAGCAGTACGTC.

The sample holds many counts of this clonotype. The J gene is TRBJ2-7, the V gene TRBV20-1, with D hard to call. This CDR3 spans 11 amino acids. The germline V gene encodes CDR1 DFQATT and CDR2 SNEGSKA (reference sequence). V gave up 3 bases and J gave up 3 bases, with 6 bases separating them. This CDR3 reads CSASLIYEQYV. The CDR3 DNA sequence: TGCAGTGCTAGTTTGATCTACGAGCAGTACGTC.

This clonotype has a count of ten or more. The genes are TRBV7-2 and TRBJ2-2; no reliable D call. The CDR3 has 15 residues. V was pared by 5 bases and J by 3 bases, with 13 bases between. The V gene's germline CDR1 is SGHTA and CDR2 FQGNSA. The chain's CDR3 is CASSLRTADTGELFF. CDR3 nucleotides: TGTGCCAGCAGCCTGCGGACGGCAGACACCGGGGAGCTGTTTTTT.

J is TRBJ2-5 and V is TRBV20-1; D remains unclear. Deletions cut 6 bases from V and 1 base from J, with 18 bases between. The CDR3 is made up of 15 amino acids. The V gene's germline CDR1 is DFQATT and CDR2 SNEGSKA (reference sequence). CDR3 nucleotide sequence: TGCAGTGCGGGTTCCGACCGGACCCTCCAAGAGACCCAGTACTTC. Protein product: CSAGSDRTLQETQYF.

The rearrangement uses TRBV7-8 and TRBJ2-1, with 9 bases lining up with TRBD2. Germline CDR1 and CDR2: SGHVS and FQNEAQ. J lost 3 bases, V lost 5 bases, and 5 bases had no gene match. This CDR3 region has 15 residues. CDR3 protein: CASSPSGGNYNEQFF. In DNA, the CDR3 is TGTGCCAGCAGCCCGAGCGGGGGGAACTACAATGAGCAGTTCTTC.

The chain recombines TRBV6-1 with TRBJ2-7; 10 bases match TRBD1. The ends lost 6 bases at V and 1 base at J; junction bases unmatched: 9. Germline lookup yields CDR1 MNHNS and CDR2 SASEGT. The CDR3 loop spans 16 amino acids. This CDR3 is CASRDLDRGPSYEQYF. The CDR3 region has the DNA TGTGCCAGCAGGGATCTTGACAGGGGGCCATCCTACGAGCAGTACTTC.

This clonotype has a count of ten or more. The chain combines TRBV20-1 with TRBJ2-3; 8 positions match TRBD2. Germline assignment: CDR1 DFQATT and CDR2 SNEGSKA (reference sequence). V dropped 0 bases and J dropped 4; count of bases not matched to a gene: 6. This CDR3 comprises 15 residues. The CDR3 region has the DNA TGCAGTGCTAGAGATTGGCGGGGGGTGGCAGATACGCAGTATTTT. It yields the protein CSARDWRGVADTQYF.

The DNA of the CDR3 is TGTGCCAGCAGCTACAACACAGATACGCAGTATTTT. Amino acid sequence: CASSYNTDTQYF. This chain uses TRBV5-6 with TRBJ2-3; D is unclear. V dropped 3 bases and J dropped 2 bases, with 4 bases sitting between them. The CDR3 extends over 12 amino acids. Germline values: CDR1 SGHDT, CDR2 YYEEEE.

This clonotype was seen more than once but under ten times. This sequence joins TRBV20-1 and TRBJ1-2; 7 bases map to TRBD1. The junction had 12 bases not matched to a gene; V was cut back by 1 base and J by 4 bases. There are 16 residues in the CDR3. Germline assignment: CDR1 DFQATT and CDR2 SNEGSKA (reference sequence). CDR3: CSARATGQAFTYGYTF. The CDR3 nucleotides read TGCAGTGCTAGAGCTACCGGACAGGCTTTCACCTATGGCTACACCTTC.

The CDR3: CSARAPGSMGQGIGGSGNTIYF. The CDR3 nucleotides read TGCAGTGCTAGGGCCCCAGGAAGTATGGGACAGGGCATAGGGGGCTCTGGAAACACCATATATTTT. This chain links TRBV20-1 with TRBJ1-3; 9 positions match TRBD1. V lost 3 bases, J lost 0 bases, and 24 bases stayed unmatched. Germline-derived CDR1 and CDR2 are DFQATT and SNEGSKA (reference sequence). This CDR3 region has 22 residues.

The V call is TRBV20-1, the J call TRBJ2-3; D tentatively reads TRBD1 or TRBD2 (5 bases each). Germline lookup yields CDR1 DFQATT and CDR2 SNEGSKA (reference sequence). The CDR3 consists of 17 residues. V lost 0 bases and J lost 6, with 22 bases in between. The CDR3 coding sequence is TGCAGTGCTAGAGAGGGACCCAAGGTCCACAAATTCGATACGCAGTATTTT. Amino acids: CSAREGPKVHKFDTQYF.

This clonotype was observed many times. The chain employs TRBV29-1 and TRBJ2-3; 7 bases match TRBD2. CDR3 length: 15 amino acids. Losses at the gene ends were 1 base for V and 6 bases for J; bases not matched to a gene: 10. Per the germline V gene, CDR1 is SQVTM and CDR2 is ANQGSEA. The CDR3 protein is CSVEASGAGVDTQYF. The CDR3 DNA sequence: TGCAGCGTTGAAGCGAGCGGGGCTGGAGTGGATACGCAGTATTTT.

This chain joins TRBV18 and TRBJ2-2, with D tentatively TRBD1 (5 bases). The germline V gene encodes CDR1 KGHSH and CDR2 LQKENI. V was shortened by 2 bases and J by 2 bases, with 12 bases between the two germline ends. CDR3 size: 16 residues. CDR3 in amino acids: CASSPGSRANTGELFF. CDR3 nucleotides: TGTGCCAGCTCACCAGGCTCCAGGGCTAACACCGGGGAGCTGTTTTTT.

DNA for the CDR3: TGCAGTGCTAGAGACAGGGTGAACACTGAAGCTTTCTTT. This gives the protein CSARDRVNTEAFF. The chain recombines TRBV20-1 with TRBJ1-1; a possible D gene is TRBD1 (5 bases). Germline CDR1 and CDR2: DFQATT and SNEGSKA (reference sequence). The V gene lost 0 bases and the J gene lost 0 bases, with 5 bases spanning the gap. The CDR3 has 13 amino acids.

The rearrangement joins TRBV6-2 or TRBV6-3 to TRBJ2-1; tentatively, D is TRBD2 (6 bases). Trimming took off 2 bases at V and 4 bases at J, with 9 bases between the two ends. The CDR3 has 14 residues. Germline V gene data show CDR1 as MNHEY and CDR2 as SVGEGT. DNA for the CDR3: TGTGCCAGCAGTTACCTTAGCGGTTACAATGAGCAGTTCTTC. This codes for CASSYLSGYNEQFF.

The CDR3 region is CASSSKGEQYV. The CDR3 DNA is TGTGCCAGCAGCAGCAAGGGTGAGCAGTACGTC. The chain is built from TRBV21-1 and TRBJ2-7. TRBV21-1 is a pseudogene segment. CDR3 length: 11 residues.

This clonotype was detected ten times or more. CDR3 in amino acids: CSVVRTMNTEAFF. For the CDR3, the DNA is TGCAGCGTTGTCCGGACCATGAACACTGAAGCTTTCTTT. J is TRBJ1-1 and V is TRBV29-1; D unresolved. The CDR3 length is 13 residues. CDR1 SQVTM and CDR2 ANQGSEA come from the germline V gene. V shed 4 bases and J shed 0 bases, with 9 bases lying between them.

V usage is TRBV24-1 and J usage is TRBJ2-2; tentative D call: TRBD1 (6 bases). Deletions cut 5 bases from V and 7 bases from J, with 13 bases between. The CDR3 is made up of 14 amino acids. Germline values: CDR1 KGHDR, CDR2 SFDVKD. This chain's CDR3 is CATSVPSRGGELFF. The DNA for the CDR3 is TGTGCCACCAGTGTCCCTAGCAGGGGCGGGGAGCTGTTTTTT.

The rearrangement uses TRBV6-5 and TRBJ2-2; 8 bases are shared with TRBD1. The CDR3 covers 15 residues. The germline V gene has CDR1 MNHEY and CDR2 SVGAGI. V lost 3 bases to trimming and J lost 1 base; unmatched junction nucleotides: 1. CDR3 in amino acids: CASSYGTGNTGELFF. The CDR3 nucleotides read TGTGCCAGCAGTTATGGGACAGGGAACACCGGGGAGCTGTTTTTT.

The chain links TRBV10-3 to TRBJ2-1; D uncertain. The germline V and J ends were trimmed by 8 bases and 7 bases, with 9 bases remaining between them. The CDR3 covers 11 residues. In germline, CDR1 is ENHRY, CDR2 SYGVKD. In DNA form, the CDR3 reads TGTGCCATCCGCGGTTTAAATGAGCAGTTCTTC. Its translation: CAIRGLNEQFF.

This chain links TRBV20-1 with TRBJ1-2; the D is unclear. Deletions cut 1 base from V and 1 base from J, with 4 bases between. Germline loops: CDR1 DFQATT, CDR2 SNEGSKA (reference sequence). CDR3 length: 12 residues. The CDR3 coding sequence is TGCAGTGCTAGAGCAGATAACTATGGCTACACCTTC. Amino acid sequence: CSARADNYGYTF.